This T cell receptor (beta chain) was captured by sequencing in a study of OX40 agonist ivuxolimab in advanced cancers. On the study more broadly: Each dose-escalation patient presented with hepatocellular carcinoma, melanoma, renal cell or head and neck cancer. Partial responses were seen in three patients, one with hepatocellular carcinoma and two with cutaneous melanoma. Study observations and caveats: CD8+ T cells (on average) carried more expanded clones than CD4+ T cells.

Assay used: immunoSEQ multiplex PCR; TCRdb lists only in-frame clones, some missing. The data hold about 71,000 clones, with about 81% observed a single time. Patients were excluded for autoimmune disease history or systemic immunosuppression. About this clone itself: Its matching antigen is unknown.

The sequencing used CD4+ or CD8+ T cells sorted from blood, collected in a trial of the OX40 agonist ivuxolimab. The receptor was derived from an adult with an advanced solid tumor such as melanoma, head and neck, liver or kidney cancer.

Here the CDR3 reads CASSNVPGQGKRNTEAFF. In nucleotides, the CDR3 is TGCGCCAGCAGCAATGTCCCGGGACAGGGCAAGAGGAACACTGAAGCTTTCTTT. J is TRBJ1-1 and V is TRBV5-1; the match to TRBD1 covers 9 bases. Trimming cost V 4 bases and J 1 base; bases outside gene matches: 14. The CDR3 spans 18 residues. CDR1 and CDR2 (germline): SGHRS, YFSETQ.